The 11 T cell receptor beta chains below all came from one sample that was sequenced in a study of T cells in Graves' hyperthyroidism and ophthalmopathy. Using RNA transcripts as the source, TCR beta CDR3 regions were amplified. When the TCR CDR3 underwent first-round RT-PCR, the HTBI primer set was used. MiXCR was run by TCRdb on the multiplex PCR reads, yielding one entry per CDR3 protein. In the table there are hundreds of thousands of distinct CDR3 sequences, 20% to 25% of which are singletons. Sequenced sample: blood. These receptors all stem from a man aged 25-45 years with Graves' ophthalmopathy.

This clonotype was detected a few times. The V call is TRBV27, the J call TRBJ2-3; a weak D match, TRBD1 (6 bases). This CDR3 contains 14 residues. Germline assignment: CDR1 MNHEY and CDR2 SMNVEV (reference sequence). The V end lost 2 bases, the J end lost 3 bases, and 9 bases lay between the germline ends. This CDR3 is CASSLVRGTDTQYF. CDR3 nucleotide sequence: TGTGCCAGCAGTTTAGTCAGGGGAACAGATACGCAGTATTTT.

This clonotype was observed many times. This chain connects TRBV7-3 to TRBJ1-1; maybe TRBD1 (5 bases). This CDR3 contains 16 residues. V was clipped by 0 bases and J by 7 bases, with 18 bases between them. From germline, CDR1 is SGHTA and CDR2 FQGTGA. The CDR3 sequence: CASSLTFTQDGSEAFF. The CDR3 region has the DNA TGTGCCAGCAGCTTAACATTCACACAGGATGGGAGTGAAGCTTTCTTT.

This clonotype showed up just a few times. The rearrangement joins TRBV27 to TRBJ2-7; D is unclear. V dropped 0 bases and J dropped 4 bases, with 7 bases sitting between them. Germline V gene lookup returns CDR1 MNHEY and CDR2 SMNVEV (reference sequence). CDR3 length: 13 residues. This CDR3 reads CASSLSMGYEQYF. CDR3 coding DNA: TGTGCCAGCAGTTTATCCATGGGTTACGAGCAGTACTTC.

This clonotype was counted a few times. The chain uses TRBV20-1 and TRBJ1-1; D is perhaps TRBD1 (5 bases). The CDR3 extends over 14 amino acids. CDR1 and CDR2 from the germline V gene are DFQATT and SNEGSKA (reference sequence). Trimming left V 2 bases short and J 4 bases short, with 14 bases between. Here the CDR3 reads CSARKGQGSTEAFF. The CDR3 region has the DNA TGCAGTGCTAGAAAGGGGCAGGGAAGCACTGAAGCTTTCTTT.

This clonotype was counted between two and nine times. This chain links TRBV20-1 with TRBJ1-5, with 8 bases matching TRBD1. Germline lookup yields CDR1 DFQATT and CDR2 SNEGSKA (reference sequence). The CDR3 is 14 residues long. The V segment lost 6 bases and the J segment 6 bases; nucleotides outside the gene matches: 10. CDR3 bases: TGCAGTGCAACCGGGACAGGAGTGAGTCAGCCCCAGCATTTT. Amino acids: CSATGTGVSQPQHF.

The rearrangement joins TRBV20-1 to TRBJ1-2; TRBD1 is a possible D gene (5 bases). This CDR3 is 11 amino acids long. Germline CDR1 and CDR2: DFQATT and SNEGSKA (reference sequence). V was clipped by 5 bases and J by 7 bases, with 11 bases between them. CDR3 region: CSAGQGSGYTF. CDR3 DNA: TGCAGTGCTGGTCAGGGTTCTGGCTACACCTTC.

The rearrangement links TRBV7-9 to TRBJ2-2; a possible D gene is TRBD2 (6 bases). The CDR3 consists of 18 residues. Germline V CDR1 and CDR2: SEHNR, FQNEAQ (reference sequence). V was pared by 5 bases and J by 1 base, with 20 bases between. CDR3 residues: CASSPNGVRSGNTGELFF. The CDR3 DNA sequence: TGTGCCAGCAGCCCAAATGGGGTTCGTAGCGGGAACACCGGGGAGCTGTTTTTT.

DNA for the CDR3: TGTGCCAGCAGCCCAACCTGGGCTTTGGAGCAGTTCTTC. Its translation: CASSPTWALEQFF. The V gene is TRBV14, the J gene TRBJ2-1; D unclear. V dropped 4 bases and J dropped 10 bases, with 14 bases sitting between them. The CDR3 has 13 residues. CDR1 is SGHDN and CDR2 is FVKESK in the germline V gene.

This clonotype was seen at least ten times. The chain combines TRBV7-8 with TRBJ1-5; TRBD1 matches 12 bases. Per the germline V gene, CDR1 is SGHVS and CDR2 is FQNEAQ. J was trimmed by 4 bases and V by 1 base; bases with no gene match: 5. This CDR3 region has 17 residues. Here the CDR3 reads CASSLGEGQGANQPQHF. The DNA of the CDR3 is TGTGCCAGCAGCTTAGGGGAGGGACAGGGGGCGAATCAGCCCCAGCATTTT.

This clonotype showed up many times. CDR3 DNA: TGTGCCAGCAGTGGGATAACCTACGAGCAGTACTTC. Translated: CASSGITYEQYF. The rearrangement links TRBV2 to TRBJ2-7; D is undetermined. V shed 4 bases and J shed 2 bases, with 6 bases lying between them. Germline loops: CDR1 SNHLY, CDR2 FYNNEI. The CDR3 has 12 amino acids. Using reference TRBV2 and TRBJ2-7 for the parts outside the CDR3, the full variable domain is EPEVTQTPSHQVTQMGQEVILRCVPISNHLYFYWYRQILGQKVEFLVSFYNNEISEKSEIFDDQFSVERPDGSNFTLKIRSTKLEDSAMYFCASSGITYEQYFGPGTRLTVT.

The chain has TRBV7-9 and TRBJ2-2; TRBD2 might be the D (6 bases). The CDR3 extends over 17 amino acids. V was pared by 2 bases and J by 4 bases, with 17 bases between. Germline values: CDR1 SEHNR, CDR2 FQNEAQ (reference sequence). The CDR3 sequence is CASSLIRVGSGTGELFF. CDR3 sequence (DNA): TGTGCCAGCAGCTTAATTCGGGTCGGGAGCGGCACCGGGGAGCTGTTTTTT.